A single sample gave rise to the 28 T cell receptor beta chains below, sequenced in a study of blood T cell repertoires in COVID-19. Measured with immunoSEQ multiplex PCR; TCRdb has only the in-frame clones, and not every one. The sample has about 73,000 clones, roughly 70% seen once. Sequenced input: peripheral blood. The receptors shown here come from a man aged 60 to 69 with acute or convalescent COVID-19.

CDR3: CASSYIMGQVADTQYF. DNA of the CDR3: TGTGCCAGCAGCTATATAATGGGACAGGTGGCAGATACGCAGTATTTT. The V call is TRBV11-2, the J call TRBJ2-3; TRBD1 matches at 8 bases. J gave up 4 bases and V 4 bases, and 10 bases lay outside the gene matches. The germline gives CDR1 SGHAT, CDR2 FQNNGV. CDR3 length equals 16 residues.

The chain carries TRBV19 and TRBJ1-2; a weak D match, TRBD1 (6 bases). There are 16 residues in the CDR3. CDR1 LNHDA and CDR2 SQIVND come from the germline V gene (reference sequence). V lost 0 bases, J lost 8 bases, and 19 bases lay in between. This CDR3 reads CASSIDLTASQGGYTF. DNA of the CDR3: TGTGCCAGTAGTATAGATCTGACAGCCTCGCAGGGGGGCTACACCTTC. The full variable domain, rest sourced from reference TRBV19 and TRBJ1-2, is DGGITQSPKYLFRKEGQNVTLSCEQNLNHDAMYWYRQDPGQGLRLIYYSQIVNDFQKGDIAEGYSVSREKKESFPLTVTSAQKNPTAFYLCASSIDLTASQGGYTFGSGTRLTVV.

The rearrangement joins TRBV5-1 to TRBJ2-1; D ambiguous. CDR3 size: 18 residues. Trimming left V 2 bases short and J 0 bases short, with 18 bases between. Germline CDR1 and CDR2: SGHRS and YFSETQ. The CDR3 DNA is TGCGCCAGCAGCTTTTCTATGACAATACAGAGCTCCTACAATGAGCAGTTCTTC. Protein sequence: CASSFSMTIQSSYNEQFF.

This clone has more than one count but fewer than ten. The V gene is TRBV6-7, the J gene TRBJ2-5, with unresolved D. TRBV6-7 is annotated as an ORF whose role is uncertain. The CDR3 covers 18 residues. Trimming stripped 8 bases from V and 0 bases from J, with 25 bases between. The CDR3 loop is CASASPKNPHPYQETQYF. Here the CDR3 DNA reads TGTGCCAGCGCCTCCCCAAAGAATCCACACCCGTACCAAGAGACCCAGTACTTC.

In this sample, this clone turned up a few times. V usage is TRBV30 and J usage is TRBJ1-1; possible D gene TRBD1, 5 bases. V shed 3 bases and J shed 4 bases, with 12 bases lying between them. The CDR3 extends over 13 amino acids. The V gene's germline CDR1 is GTSNPN and CDR2 SVGIG (reference sequence). The chain's CDR3 is CAWSGGVGTEAFF. CDR3 DNA: TGTGCCTGGAGCGGAGGGGTGGGCACTGAAGCTTTCTTT.

The DNA of the CDR3 is TGTGCCAGCAGCTTAGCCCTTGGACTAGCTGGGTCGCAGTTCTTC. It encodes CASSLALGLAGSQFF. This chain uses TRBV5-6 with TRBJ2-1; 8 bases align to TRBD2. The CDR3 is 15 residues long. Germline lookup yields CDR1 SGHDT and CDR2 YYEEEE. Trimming removed 2 bases from V and 12 bases from J; junction bases left unmatched: 13.

This chain connects TRBV5-4 to TRBJ2-3; D is perhaps TRBD1 (5 bases). Germline V gene lookup returns CDR1 SGHNT and CDR2 YYREEE (reference sequence). V lost 4 bases and J lost 6, with 9 bases in between. The CDR3 totals 12 residues. CDR3 DNA sequence: TGTGCCAGCAGCCAGCCAGGGGATACGCAGTATTTT. Protein: CASSQPGDTQYF.

The rearrangement uses TRBV11-3 and TRBJ2-5; D gene uncertain. Trimming removed 0 bases at V and 2 bases at J, with 4 bases between. Germline assignment: CDR1 SGHNT and CDR2 YENEEA. This CDR3 contains 13 residues. DNA for the CDR3: TGTGCCAGCAGCTTAGACCTACAAGAGACCCAGTACTTC. Protein: CASSLDLQETQYF. Filled out from reference TRBV11-3 and TRBJ2-5, the complete variable domain reads EAGVVQSPRYKIIEKKQPVAFWCNPISGHNTLYWYLQNLGQGPELLIRYENEEAVDDSQLPKDRFSAERLKGVDSTLKIQPAELGDSAVYLCASSLDLQETQYFGPGTRLLVL.

This chain links TRBV7-2 with TRBJ1-2; D unclear. V was cut by 2 bases and J by 1 base, with 5 bases left in between. Per germline, CDR1 SGHTA and CDR2 FQGNSA. The CDR3 covers 13 residues. The CDR3 DNA is TGTGCCAGCAGCTTACAGGATAACTATGGCTACACCTTC. Residues: CASSLQDNYGYTF.

This chain uses TRBV19 with TRBJ1-6, with D perhaps matching TRBD1 (6 bases). Germline CDR1 and CDR2: LNHDA and SQIVND (reference sequence). The CDR3 covers 14 residues. V was clipped by 5 bases and J by 8 bases, with 13 bases between them. The DNA for the CDR3 is TGTGCCAGTAGTTACGGGACATCGGATTCACCCCTCCACTTT. The encoded protein is CASSYGTSDSPLHF.

The chain couples TRBV13 to TRBJ2-3; D not resolved. The CDR3 is 14 residues long. V lost 6 bases and J 4 bases, leaving 14 bases between the germline ends. Germline loops: CDR1 PRHDT, CDR2 FYEKMQ (reference sequence). The CDR3 DNA is TGTGCCAGCAGACGTTTCACGGTGGCAGATACGCAGTATTTT. Protein: CASRRFTVADTQYF.

V is TRBV27 and J is TRBJ2-3; 10 bases are a match to TRBD1. With V trimmed by 6 bases and J by 6 bases, 12 bases remained unmatched. CDR1 is MNHEY, CDR2 SMNVEV, per germline (reference sequence). The CDR3 totals 16 residues. Here the CDR3 reads CASSPAHGTGADTQYF. The CDR3, as DNA: TGTGCCAGCAGCCCAGCCCACGGGACAGGGGCCGATACGCAGTATTTT.

This clone was picked up one time. V and J are TRBV19 and TRBJ2-3, with D perhaps TRBD1 (5 bases). The CDR3 is 13 residues long. In germline, CDR1 is LNHDA, CDR2 SQIVND (reference sequence). Trimming took 5 bases from V and 4 from J, leaving 10 bases between them. The CDR3: CASSSQGPDTQYF. The DNA for the CDR3 is TGTGCCAGTAGTTCGCAGGGTCCAGATACGCAGTATTTT.

This clone was counted a single time. This sequence joins TRBV11-3 and TRBJ2-5; TRBD1 agrees at 7 bases. The V and J ends lost 5 bases and 4 bases, in that order; junction bases with no gene match: 7. The CDR3 contains 14 residues. CDR1 and CDR2 from the germline V gene are SGHNT and YENEEA. The CDR3: CASSPGGAPETQYF. The CDR3 DNA reads as TGTGCCAGCAGCCCAGGGGGAGCTCCAGAGACCCAGTACTTC.

This rearrangement joins TRBV5-4 to TRBJ2-1, with 12 bases that match TRBD2. J gave up 5 bases and V 4 bases, and 13 bases lay outside the gene matches. In germline, CDR1 is SGHNT, CDR2 YYREEE (reference sequence). The length of the CDR3 is 18 residues. The CDR3 loop reads CASSPKSLAGGGDNEQFF. DNA of the CDR3: TGTGCCAGCAGCCCTAAGTCGCTAGCGGGAGGGGGTGACAATGAGCAGTTCTTC.

The V call is TRBV6-5, the J call TRBJ1-4; D might be TRBD1 (6 bases). V gave up 5 bases and J gave up 0 bases, with 10 bases separating them. The CDR3 contains 15 residues. The germline V gene has CDR1 MNHEY and CDR2 SVGAGI. Written as DNA, the CDR3 is TGTGCCAGCAGTCGGACAGCTCCAACTAATGAAAAACTGTTTTTT. This encodes CASSRTAPTNEKLFF.

This rearrangement joins TRBV19 to TRBJ2-2, with 7 bases aligning to TRBD1. V shed 9 bases, J shed 6 bases, and the junction held 4 bases outside the gene matches. There are 12 residues in the CDR3. CDR1 LNHDA and CDR2 SQIVND come from the germline V gene (reference sequence). CDR3 DNA sequence: TGTGCCAGCCCTGACAGGGCCGGGGAGCTGTTTTTT. Amino acid sequence: CASPDRAGELFF.

This clone was counted once. Within the sample, other DNA sequences also encode this same CDR3. The chain joins TRBV24-1 to TRBJ1-2; D is ambiguous. The CDR3 runs 11 residues. V shed 7 bases and J shed 4 bases, with 6 bases lying between them. CDR1 is KGHDR and CDR2 is SFDVKD in the germline V gene. For the CDR3, the DNA is TGTGCCACCAGCTCCGGCTATGGCTACACCTTC. It is translated as CATSSGYGYTF.

The V gene is TRBV10-3, the J gene TRBJ2-6; 10 bases line up with TRBD1. Losses at the gene ends were 2 bases for V and 0 bases for J; bases not matched to a gene: 7. This CDR3 is 19 amino acids long. From germline, CDR1 is ENHRY and CDR2 SYGVKD. The CDR3 region has the DNA TGTGCCATCAGTGAGCCGGACAGGGGGGCCAGCTCTGGGGCCAACGTCCTGACTTTC. Translating gives CAISEPDRGASSGANVLTF.

This clone was detected only a few times. This rearrangement joins TRBV6-5 to TRBJ2-7; D gene ambiguous. The V gene lost 5 bases and the J gene lost 4 bases, with 9 bases spanning the gap. The CDR3 is made up of 12 amino acids. Germline V gene lookup returns CDR1 MNHEY and CDR2 SVGAGI. The CDR3: CASSPSGYEQYF. In nucleotides, the CDR3 is TGTGCCAGCAGTCCGTCAGGATACGAGCAGTACTTC.

The chain combines TRBV19 with TRBJ2-2; 9 positions match TRBD2. From germline, CDR1 is LNHDA and CDR2 SQIVND (reference sequence). V trimming: 5 bases; J trimming: 5 bases; junction bases outside the gene matches: 12. The length of the CDR3 is 17 residues. CDR3 in DNA: TGTGCCAGTAGTCGGTACCAAGCGGGGGGCTATACCGGGGAGCTGTTTTTT. It is translated as CASSRYQAGGYTGELFF.

The chain is built from TRBV4-1 and TRBJ2-5, with a weak D call TRBD1 (6 bases). The CDR3 has 15 residues. Germline V CDR1 and CDR2: MGHRA, YSYEKL. Between the trimmed V and J ends, which lost 5 bases and 5 bases, there was a span of 18 bases. CDR3 coding DNA: TGCGCCAGCAGCAAACCGAGACAGGAGACGGAGACCCAGTACTTC. Amino acid sequence: CASSKPRQETETQYF.

The rearrangement uses TRBV28 and TRBJ1-5, with D perhaps matching TRBD1 (5 bases). Germline V CDR1 and CDR2: MDHEN, SYDVKM. The CDR3 is 16 residues long. V was trimmed by 6 bases and J by 4 bases, leaving 19 bases between them. The CDR3 reads CASRSLVRQTNQPQHF. Here the CDR3 DNA reads TGTGCCAGCAGATCCCTCGTTCGACAGACAAATCAGCCCCAGCATTTT.

The V and J genes are TRBV14 and TRBJ1-1, with 9 bases fitting TRBD1. Germline loops: CDR1 SGHDN, CDR2 FVKESK. The CDR3 totals 19 residues. V shed 0 bases and J 5 bases; nucleotides not matched to a gene: 16. CDR3 DNA sequence: TGTGCCAGCAGCCAAGATGCGGGACAGGGCTCGAGGGATACTACTGAAGCTTTCTTT. It specifies CASSQDAGQGSRDTTEAFF.

J is TRBJ2-3 and V is TRBV10-3; 9 bases map to TRBD1. The CDR3 spans 13 residues. Losses at the gene ends were 8 bases for V and 2 bases for J; bases not matched to a gene: 2. Germline assignment: CDR1 ENHRY and CDR2 SYGVKD. Written as DNA, the CDR3 is TGTGCCATCCGGGACAGGGACACAGATACGCAGTATTTT. It yields the protein CAIRDRDTDTQYF.

The chain employs TRBV18 and TRBJ1-5, with a tentative D call TRBD1 (5 bases). V lost 1 base and J lost 5, with 15 bases in between. CDR1 is KGHSH, CDR2 LQKENI, per germline. This CDR3 is built from 16 residues. The CDR3 nucleotides are TGTGCCAGCTCACCACAGGGGCTGAGAGAGGATCAGCCCCAGCATTTT. Translated: CASSPQGLREDQPQHF.

V gene TRBV9 combines with J gene TRBJ2-5; possible D gene TRBD1, 5 bases. This CDR3 is 13 amino acids long. Germline loops: CDR1 SGDLS, CDR2 YYNGEE. V lost 1 base to trimming and J lost 5 bases, with 9 bases between them. Here the CDR3 DNA reads TGTGCCAGCAGCGTACAGGGAAGGGAGACCCAGTACTTC. Protein product: CASSVQGRETQYF. Full variable domain (remainder filled in from reference TRBV9 and TRBJ2-5): DSGVTQTPKHLITATGQRVTLRCSPRSGDLSVYWYQQSLDQGLQFLIQYYNGEERAKGNILERFSAQQFPDLHSELNLSSLELGDSALYFCASSVQGRETQYFGPGTRLLVL.

With respect to this clone: Other nucleotide sequences in the sample specify the same CDR3. The V and J genes are TRBV7-9 and TRBJ1-1; D not certain. Germline V gene sequence: CDR1 SEHNR, CDR2 FQNEAQ (reference sequence). CDR3 size: 12 residues. The V end was cut by 3 bases, the J end by 1 base, with 3 bases between. CDR3 sequence: CASSFRNTEAFF. The CDR3 nucleotides are TGTGCCAGCAGCTTTAGGAACACTGAAGCTTTCTTT.